This T cell receptor (beta chain) was captured in a study of T cells after yellow fever vaccination. This clonotype was seen a few times. CDR1 is LGHDT, CDR2 YNNKEL, per germline (reference sequence). This CDR3 contains 13 residues. Trimming left V 3 bases short and J 3 bases short, with 6 bases between. The study made its TCR cDNA through 5'RACE template switching. That step introduced a universal primer site along with UMIs. One entry per CDR3 protein results from TCRdb running MiXCR on the 5' RACE reads. The table records a few hundred thousand distinct CDR3 sequences, about a fifth of them present only once.

This receptor was obtained from a man aged 25 to 40 who received the YFV17D yellow fever vaccine. The source material was PBMCs, sampled 15 days after the yellow fever booster vaccination. This chain joins TRBV3-1 and TRBJ1-5; D call uncertain. The DNA for the CDR3 is TGTGCCAGCAGCCAGGACCTCAATCAGCCCCAGCATTTT. Translating gives CASSQDLNQPQHF.